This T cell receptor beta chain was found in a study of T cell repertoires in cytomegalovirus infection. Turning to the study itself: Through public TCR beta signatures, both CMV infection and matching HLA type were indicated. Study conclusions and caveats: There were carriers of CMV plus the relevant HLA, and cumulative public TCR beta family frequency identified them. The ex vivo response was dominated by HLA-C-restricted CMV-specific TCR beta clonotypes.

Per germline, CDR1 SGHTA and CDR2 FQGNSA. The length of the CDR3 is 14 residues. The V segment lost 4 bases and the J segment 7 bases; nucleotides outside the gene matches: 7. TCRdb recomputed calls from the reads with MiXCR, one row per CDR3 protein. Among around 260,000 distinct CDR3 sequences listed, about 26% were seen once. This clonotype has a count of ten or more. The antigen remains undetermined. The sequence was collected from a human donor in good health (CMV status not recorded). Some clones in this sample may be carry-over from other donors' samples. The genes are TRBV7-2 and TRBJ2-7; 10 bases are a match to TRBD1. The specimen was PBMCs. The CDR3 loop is CASSSGTGEGEQYF. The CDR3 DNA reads TGTGCCAGCAGCTCCGGGACAGGGGAAGGTGAGCAGTACTTC.